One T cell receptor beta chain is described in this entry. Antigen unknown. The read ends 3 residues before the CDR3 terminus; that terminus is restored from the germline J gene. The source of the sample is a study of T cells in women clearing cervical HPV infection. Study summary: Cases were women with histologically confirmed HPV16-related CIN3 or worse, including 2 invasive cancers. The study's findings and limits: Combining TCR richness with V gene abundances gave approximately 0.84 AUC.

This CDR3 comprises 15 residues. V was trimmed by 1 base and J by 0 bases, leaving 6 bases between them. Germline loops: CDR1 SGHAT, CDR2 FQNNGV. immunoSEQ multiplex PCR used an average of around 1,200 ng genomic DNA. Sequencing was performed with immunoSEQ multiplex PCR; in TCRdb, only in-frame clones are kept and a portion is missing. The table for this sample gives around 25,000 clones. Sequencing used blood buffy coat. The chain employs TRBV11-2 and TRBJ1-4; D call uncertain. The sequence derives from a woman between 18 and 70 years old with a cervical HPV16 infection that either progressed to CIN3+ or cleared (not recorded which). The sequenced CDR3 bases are TGTGCCAGCAGCTTAGTTCCTACAACTAATGAAAAA. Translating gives CASSLVPTTNEK. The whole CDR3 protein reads CASSLVPTTNEKLFF.